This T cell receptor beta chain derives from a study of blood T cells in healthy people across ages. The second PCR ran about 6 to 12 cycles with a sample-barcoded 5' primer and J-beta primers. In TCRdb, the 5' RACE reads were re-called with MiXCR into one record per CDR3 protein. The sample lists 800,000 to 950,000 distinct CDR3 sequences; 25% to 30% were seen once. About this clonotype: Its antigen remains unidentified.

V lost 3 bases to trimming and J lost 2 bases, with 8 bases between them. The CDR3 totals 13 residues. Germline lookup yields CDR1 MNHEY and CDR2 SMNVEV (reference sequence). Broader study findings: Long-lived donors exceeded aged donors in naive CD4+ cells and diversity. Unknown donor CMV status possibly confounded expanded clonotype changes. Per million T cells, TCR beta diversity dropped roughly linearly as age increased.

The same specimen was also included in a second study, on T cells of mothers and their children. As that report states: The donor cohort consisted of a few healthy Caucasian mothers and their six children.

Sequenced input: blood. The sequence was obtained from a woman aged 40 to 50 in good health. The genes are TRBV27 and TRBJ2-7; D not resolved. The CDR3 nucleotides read TGTGCCAGCAGTTTTACGGATGCCTACGAGCAGTACTTC. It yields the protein CASSFTDAYEQYF.